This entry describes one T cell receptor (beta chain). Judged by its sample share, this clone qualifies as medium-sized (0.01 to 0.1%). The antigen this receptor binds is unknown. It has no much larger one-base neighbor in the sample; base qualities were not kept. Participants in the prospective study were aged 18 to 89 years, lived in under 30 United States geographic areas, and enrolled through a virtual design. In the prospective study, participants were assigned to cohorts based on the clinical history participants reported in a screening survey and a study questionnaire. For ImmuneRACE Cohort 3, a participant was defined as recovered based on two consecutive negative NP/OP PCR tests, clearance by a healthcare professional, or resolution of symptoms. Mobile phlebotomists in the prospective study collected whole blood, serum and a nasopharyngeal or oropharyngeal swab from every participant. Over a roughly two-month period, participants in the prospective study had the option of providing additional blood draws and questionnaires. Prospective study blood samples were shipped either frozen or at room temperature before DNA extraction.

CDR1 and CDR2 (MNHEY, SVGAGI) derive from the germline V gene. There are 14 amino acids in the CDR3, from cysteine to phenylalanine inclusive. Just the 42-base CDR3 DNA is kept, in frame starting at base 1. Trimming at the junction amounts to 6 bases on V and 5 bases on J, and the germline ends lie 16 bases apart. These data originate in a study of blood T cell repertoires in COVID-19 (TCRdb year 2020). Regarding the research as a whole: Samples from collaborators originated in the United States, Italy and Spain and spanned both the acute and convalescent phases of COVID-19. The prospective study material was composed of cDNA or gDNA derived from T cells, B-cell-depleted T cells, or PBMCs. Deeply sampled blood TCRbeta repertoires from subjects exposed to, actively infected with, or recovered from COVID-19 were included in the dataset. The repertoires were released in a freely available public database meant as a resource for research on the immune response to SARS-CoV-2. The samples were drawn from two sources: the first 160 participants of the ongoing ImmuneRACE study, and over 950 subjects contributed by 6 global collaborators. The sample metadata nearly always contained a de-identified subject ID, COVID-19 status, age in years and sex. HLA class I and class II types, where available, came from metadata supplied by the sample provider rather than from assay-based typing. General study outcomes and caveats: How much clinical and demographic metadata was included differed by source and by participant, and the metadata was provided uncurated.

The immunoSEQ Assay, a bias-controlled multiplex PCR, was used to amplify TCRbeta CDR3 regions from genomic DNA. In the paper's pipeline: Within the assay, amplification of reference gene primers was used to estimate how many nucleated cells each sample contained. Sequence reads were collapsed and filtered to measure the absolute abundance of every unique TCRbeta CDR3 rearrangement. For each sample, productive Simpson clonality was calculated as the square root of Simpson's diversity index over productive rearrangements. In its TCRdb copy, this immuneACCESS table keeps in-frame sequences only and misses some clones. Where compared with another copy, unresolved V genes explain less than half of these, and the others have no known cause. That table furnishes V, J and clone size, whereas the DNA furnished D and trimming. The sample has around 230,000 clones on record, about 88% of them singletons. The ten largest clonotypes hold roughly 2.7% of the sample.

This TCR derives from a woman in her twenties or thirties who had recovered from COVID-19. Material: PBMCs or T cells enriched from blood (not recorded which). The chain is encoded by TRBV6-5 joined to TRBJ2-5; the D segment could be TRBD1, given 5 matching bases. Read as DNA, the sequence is TGTGCCAGCAGACGAGATGGGGCTCTGGAGACCCAGTACTTC. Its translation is CASRRDGALETQYF.